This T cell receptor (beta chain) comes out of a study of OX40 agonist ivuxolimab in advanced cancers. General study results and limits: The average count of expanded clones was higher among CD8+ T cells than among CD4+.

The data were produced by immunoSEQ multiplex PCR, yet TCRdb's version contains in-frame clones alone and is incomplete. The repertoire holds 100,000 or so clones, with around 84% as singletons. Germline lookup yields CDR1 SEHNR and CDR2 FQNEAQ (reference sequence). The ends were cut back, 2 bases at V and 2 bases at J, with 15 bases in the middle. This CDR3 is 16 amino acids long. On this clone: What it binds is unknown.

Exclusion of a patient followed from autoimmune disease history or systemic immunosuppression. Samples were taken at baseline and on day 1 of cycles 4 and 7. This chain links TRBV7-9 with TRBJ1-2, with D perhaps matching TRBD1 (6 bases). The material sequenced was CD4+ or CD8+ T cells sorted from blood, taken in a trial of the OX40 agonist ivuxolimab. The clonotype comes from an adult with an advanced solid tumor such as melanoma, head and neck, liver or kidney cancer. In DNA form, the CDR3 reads TGTGCCAGCAGCTTATGGGGGCAGCCGGGGAACTATGGCTACACCTTC. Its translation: CASSLWGQPGNYGYTF.